Listed here are 21 T cell receptor beta chains from one sample, sequenced in a study of spatial heterogeneity in lung cancer. Time point reported: sample taken at primary tumor resection. Whole RNA came from tumor, nontumor lung or frozen PBMC and was sequenced without being sorted. TCRdb ran MiXCR on the 5' RACE reads and lists one entry per CDR3 protein. The table shows a few thousand distinct CDR3 sequences, with approximately 15% occurring only once. The material was PBMCs, obtained at surgery. The source of these receptors is a male donor with early-stage non-small cell lung cancer.

This clonotype was counted many times. V is TRBV18 and J is TRBJ1-1, with no clear D. V shed 3 bases and J shed 0 bases, with 17 bases lying between them. The length of the CDR3 is 17 residues. Germline CDR1 and CDR2: KGHSH and LQKENI. In DNA, the CDR3 is TGTGCCAGCTCACCTGGAACAATTGTACGCTTGAACACTGAAGCTTTCTTT. This encodes CASSPGTIVRLNTEAFF. The entire variable domain, with the rest obtained from reference TRBV18 and TRBJ1-1, is as follows: NAGVMQNPRHLVRRRGQEARLRCSPMKGHSHVYWYRQLPEEGLKFMVYLQKENIIDESGMPKERFSAEFPKEGPSILRIQQVVRGDSAAYFCASSPGTIVRLNTEAFFGQGTRLTVV.

The V and J genes are TRBV5-4 and TRBJ2-3; 11 bases agree with TRBD1. The CDR3 sequence is 14 residues long. V was pared by 7 bases and J by 4 bases, with 5 bases of the junction left unmatched. Per the germline V gene, CDR1 is SGHNT and CDR2 is YYREEE (reference sequence). The CDR3 spells CASHRDRGADTQYF. The CDR3 region has the DNA TGTGCCAGCCACCGGGACAGGGGGGCAGATACGCAGTATTTT.

V and J are TRBV6-2 or TRBV6-3 and TRBJ2-7, with D possibly TRBD2 on 6 matching bases. Germline values: CDR1 MNHEY, CDR2 SVGEGT. This CDR3 has 13 amino acids. The germline V and J ends were trimmed by 3 bases and 4 bases, with 10 bases remaining between them. CDR3 bases: TGTGCCAGCAGTTATGGCGCGGGGTACGAGCAGTACTTC. It codes for CASSYGAGYEQYF.

Judged by abundance, this clonotype is medium-sized. The chain carries TRBV4-3 and TRBJ2-2, with D unresolved. Trimming left V 0 bases short and J 4 bases short, with 12 bases between. In germline, CDR1 is LGHNA, CDR2 YSLEER. The CDR3 totals 16 residues. The CDR3 DNA follows: TGCGCCAGCAGCCAAGATCTGGGTAGGAGCACCGGGGAGCTGTTTTTT. This sequence encodes CASSQDLGRSTGELFF.

In this sample, this clonotype is medium-sized. CDR3: CASSFTGLPGELFF. CDR3 nucleotides: TGCGCCAGCAGCTTTACGGGGCTCCCCGGGGAGCTGTTTTTT. The chain employs TRBV5-1 and TRBJ2-2; tentatively, D is TRBD1 or TRBD2 (5 bases each). Germline V gene lookup returns CDR1 SGHRS and CDR2 YFSETQ. This CDR3 comprises 14 residues. V dropped 2 bases and J dropped 6 bases, with 11 bases sitting between them.

This clonotype ranks as medium-sized. The gene calls are TRBV29-1 and TRBJ2-7; TRBD1 aligns across 7 bases. The V and J ends lost 0 bases and 4 bases, in that order; junction bases with no gene match: 15. CDR1 SQVTM and CDR2 ANQGSEA come from the germline V gene. The CDR3 loop spans 17 amino acids. The CDR3 sequence: CSVEEWSQGTKMYEQYF. The CDR3 DNA sequence: TGCAGCGTTGAAGAGTGGTCACAGGGGACGAAAATGTACGAGCAGTACTTC.

By share, this clonotype counts as medium-sized. DNA of the CDR3: TGTGCCAGCAGTGAACAGGGTTATAATTCACCCCTCCACTTT. It yields the protein CASSEQGYNSPLHF. The chain joins TRBV25-1 to TRBJ1-6, with D possibly being TRBD1 (5 bases). The germline gives CDR1 MGHDK, CDR2 SYGVNS. V lost 2 bases and J lost 4, with 6 bases in between. This CDR3 has 14 amino acids.

Relative to its sample, this clonotype is medium-sized. The genes are TRBV28 and TRBJ2-7, with 13 bases lining up with TRBD2. J lost 2 bases, V lost 6 bases, and 7 bases had no gene match. This CDR3 is 16 amino acids long. The germline gives CDR1 MDHEN, CDR2 SYDVKM. CDR3 in amino acids: CASRPLGLAGPYEQYF. The CDR3 DNA reads as TGTGCCAGCAGGCCACTGGGACTAGCGGGGCCCTACGAGCAGTACTTC.

The rearrangement links TRBV7-2 to TRBJ2-7; D is ambiguous. V was pared by 2 bases and J by 2 bases, with 4 bases between. There are 12 residues in the CDR3. Germline V gene lookup returns CDR1 SGHTA and CDR2 FQGNSA. This CDR3 is CASSLIAYEQYF. As DNA, the CDR3 is TGTGCCAGCAGCTTAATAGCCTACGAGCAGTACTTC.

CDR3 in DNA: TGTGCCAGCAGCTTAAAGCTTGGCAGCTCCTACGAGCAGTACTTC. This sequence encodes CASSLKLGSSYEQYF. The chain couples TRBV13 to TRBJ2-7; D is undetermined. The CDR3 extends over 15 amino acids. V lost 2 bases and J 0 bases, leaving 11 bases between the germline ends. Germline V gene sequence: CDR1 PRHDT, CDR2 FYEKMQ (reference sequence).

The chain uses TRBV27 and TRBJ1-2, with a weak D call TRBD1 (5 bases). V lost 5 bases, J lost 8 bases, and 12 bases lay in between. CDR3 length: 12 residues. The germline gives CDR1 MNHEY, CDR2 SMNVEV (reference sequence). In nucleotides, the CDR3 is TGTGCCAGCAGTCCATTCAAGGGGGGCTACACCTTC. Translating it yields CASSPFKGGYTF.

This clonotype was seen a single time. The CDR3 region is CASSYAQIRASYNEQFF. The CDR3 nucleotides are TGTGCCAGCAGTTACGCTCAGATAAGAGCCTCCTACAATGAGCAGTTCTTC. The chain couples TRBV6-2 or TRBV6-3 to TRBJ2-1; D gene unclear. CDR3 length equals 17 residues. Germline loops: CDR1 MNHEY, CDR2 SVGEGT. The V gene lost 2 bases and the J gene lost 0 bases, with 14 bases spanning the gap.

This clonotype is medium-sized in the sample. This sequence joins TRBV7-9 and TRBJ2-2; D not resolved. V shed 5 bases and J shed 5 bases, with 15 bases lying between them. The length of the CDR3 is 15 residues. Germline CDR1 and CDR2: SEHNR and FQNEAQ (reference sequence). This chain's CDR3 is CASSPQGKDTGELFF. The CDR3 DNA sequence: TGTGCCAGCAGCCCCCAAGGGAAAGATACCGGGGAGCTGTTTTTT.

The chain has TRBV12-3 or TRBV12-4 and TRBJ2-1; D might be TRBD2 (5 bases). The CDR3 totals 13 residues. V shed 6 bases and J shed 3 bases, with 9 bases lying between them. The CDR3 is CASRSGDYNEQFF. CDR3 DNA: TGTGCCAGCAGGTCCGGGGACTACAATGAGCAGTTCTTC.

In this sample, this clonotype turned up many times. The chain couples TRBV11-2 to TRBJ2-1; D remains ambiguous. The length of the CDR3 is 17 residues. Trimming shortened V by 1 base and J by 3 bases, and 16 bases separated the two germline ends. Germline loops: CDR1 SGHAT, CDR2 FQNNGV. Here the CDR3 reads CASSLVSTVPLYNEQFF. The CDR3 coding sequence is TGTGCCAGCAGCTTAGTTTCTACCGTCCCCCTCTACAATGAGCAGTTCTTC.

This clonotype is medium-sized (0.01 to 0.1%) by share. The genes are TRBV5-4 and TRBJ1-6; possibly TRBD1 for D (6 bases). The CDR3 consists of 16 residues. Germline V CDR1 and CDR2: SGHNT, YYREEE (reference sequence). V lost 4 bases, J lost 5 bases, and 16 bases lay in between. The DNA for the CDR3 is TGTGCCAGCAGCGTGAGGTTTGGACAGAATAATTCACCCCTCCACTTT. It codes for CASSVRFGQNNSPLHF.

Judged by abundance, this clonotype is medium-sized (0.01 to 0.1%). The gene calls are TRBV6-1 and TRBJ2-4; D may correspond to TRBD1 or TRBD2 (6 bases each). Germline CDR1 and CDR2: MNHNS and SASEGT. The V end was cut by 2 bases, the J end by 1 base, with 9 bases between. The CDR3 is made up of 15 amino acids. In DNA form, the CDR3 reads TGTGCCAGCAGTGAAAGGGGGGTGGCCAAAAACATTCAGTACTTC. Amino acid sequence: CASSERGVAKNIQYF.

In its sample, this clonotype ranks as medium-sized. The chain is built from TRBV5-5 and TRBJ2-1; D is ambiguous. This CDR3 spans 15 amino acids. Germline V CDR1 and CDR2: SGHKS, YYEKEE (reference sequence). V dropped 1 base and J dropped 0 bases, with 8 bases sitting between them. CDR3 in amino acids: CASSLLSGSYNEQFF. The CDR3 DNA is TGTGCCAGCAGCTTGCTATCGGGCTCCTACAATGAGCAGTTCTTC.

This clonotype is labeled medium-sized. This chain links TRBV7-2 with TRBJ2-5; TRBD2 might be the D (8 bases). The germline CDR1 and CDR2 sequences are SGHTA and FQGNSA. The CDR3 has 16 residues. V dropped 5 bases and J dropped 5 bases, with 21 bases sitting between them. For the CDR3, the DNA is TGTGCCAGCAGCGACGGGAGGGCAGGGGGTTGGGAGACCCAGTACTTC. The encoded protein is CASSDGRAGGWETQYF.

By sample fraction, this clonotype is medium-sized. The chain couples TRBV14 to TRBJ2-1; D may be TRBD1 (6 bases). Trimming took off 0 bases at V and 3 bases at J, with 12 bases between the two ends. The CDR3 is made up of 16 amino acids. From germline, CDR1 is SGHDN and CDR2 FVKESK. The CDR3 DNA reads as TGTGCCAGCAGCCAAGATGGGGGCACAGACTACAATGAGCAGTTCTTC. Amino acid sequence: CASSQDGGTDYNEQFF.

In this sample, this clonotype turned up a few times. The rearrangement joins TRBV7-3 to TRBJ1-1; D perhaps matches TRBD1 (6 bases). Trimming removed 10 bases at V and 3 bases at J, with 18 bases between. CDR3 size: 14 residues. Germline V gene lookup returns CDR1 SGHTA and CDR2 FQGTGA. The CDR3 is CATKGGPTDTEAFF. The DNA for the CDR3 is TGTGCCACAAAGGGGGGCCCCACGGACACTGAAGCTTTCTTT.